The 8 T cell receptor beta chains listed next were all sequenced from one sample in a study of T cell repertoires in cytomegalovirus infection. TCRdb recomputed calls from the reads with MiXCR, one row per CDR3 protein. The table has 680,000 or so distinct CDR3 sequences, 30% to 40% seen once. What these receptors recognize is not known. The material was cultured PBMCs, obtained from culture after CMV antigen stimulation. These receptors were taken from a human donor in good health (CMV status not recorded). Some clones in this sample may be carry-over from other donors' samples.

J is TRBJ2-7 and V is TRBV11-2; TRBD2 matches at 11 bases. V lost 6 bases and J lost 3; bases outside the gene matches: 7. Germline lookup yields CDR1 SGHAT and CDR2 FQNNGV. The CDR3 consists of 15 residues. In DNA form, the CDR3 reads TGTGCCAGCAGTTTTCGACTAGCGGGGATCTACGAGCAGTACTTC. Its protein is CASSFRLAGIYEQYF.

The chain is built from TRBV20-1 and TRBJ1-2, with D possibly being TRBD1 (6 bases). Between the trimmed V and J ends, which lost 1 base and 6 bases, there was a span of 9 bases. The CDR3 extends over 12 amino acids. From germline, CDR1 is DFQATT and CDR2 SNEGSKA (reference sequence). The CDR3 sequence: CSARGAGDGYTF. CDR3 nucleotide sequence: TGCAGTGCTAGAGGCGCAGGGGATGGCTACACCTTC.

This rearrangement joins TRBV19 to TRBJ2-1, with D possibly TRBD1 on 6 matching bases. The V and J ends lost 6 bases and 4 bases respectively, with 16 bases between them. The CDR3 contains 15 residues. Germline V gene sequence: CDR1 LNHDA, CDR2 SQIVND (reference sequence). CDR3 protein: CASRPKGVIYNEQFF. The CDR3 coding sequence is TGTGCCAGTAGACCCAAGGGGGTCATTTACAATGAGCAGTTCTTC.

The chain carries TRBV10-3 and TRBJ1-3; perhaps TRBD1 as D (5 bases). CDR3 length: 15 amino acids. V lost 8 bases to trimming and J lost 0 bases, with 14 bases between them. The germline CDR1 and CDR2 sequences are ENHRY and SYGVKD. The CDR3 coding sequence is TGTGCCATCTCCTCCGACAGTTACTCTGGAAACACCATATATTTT. Translation: CAISSDSYSGNTIYF.

The chain uses TRBV7-2 and TRBJ2-5; 9 nucleotides align to TRBD2. Germline V gene sequence: CDR1 SGHTA, CDR2 FQGNSA. The V gene end was trimmed by 5 bases and the J gene end by 5 bases; junction bases not matched to a gene: 12. The CDR3 is 16 amino acids. CDR3 in amino acids: CASSPKGLAPRETQYF. CDR3 in DNA: TGTGCCAGCAGCCCCAAGGGACTAGCTCCGCGGGAGACCCAGTACTTC.

The chain is built from TRBV10-3 and TRBJ2-5, with a weak D call TRBD2 (6 bases). The CDR3 consists of 16 residues. Germline V gene sequence: CDR1 ENHRY, CDR2 SYGVKD. The germline V and J ends were trimmed by 0 bases and 6 bases, with 17 bases remaining between them. CDR3: CAISESILGSRKTQYF. The CDR3 nucleotides read TGTGCCATCAGTGAGTCTATTCTCGGGAGTCGGAAGACCCAGTACTTC.

The chain joins TRBV2 to TRBJ2-1; TRBD2 matches 13 bases. Germline CDR1 SNHLY, CDR2 FYNNEI. The J segment lost 5 bases and the V segment lost 8 bases, leaving 15 bases of the junction unmatched. The CDR3 extends over 18 amino acids. The CDR3: CASFPGLAGWRGNNEQFF. Here the CDR3 DNA reads TGTGCCAGCTTCCCGGGACTAGCGGGGTGGCGAGGGAACAATGAGCAGTTCTTC.

Many counts were recorded for this clonotype. This chain connects TRBV12-3 or TRBV12-4 to TRBJ1-1; no reliable D call. The CDR3 has 11 residues. The V and J ends lost 3 bases and 5 bases respectively, with 4 bases between them. DNA of the CDR3: TGTGCCAGCAGTTTTTTGACTGAAGCTTTCTTT. It yields the protein CASSFLTEAFF.